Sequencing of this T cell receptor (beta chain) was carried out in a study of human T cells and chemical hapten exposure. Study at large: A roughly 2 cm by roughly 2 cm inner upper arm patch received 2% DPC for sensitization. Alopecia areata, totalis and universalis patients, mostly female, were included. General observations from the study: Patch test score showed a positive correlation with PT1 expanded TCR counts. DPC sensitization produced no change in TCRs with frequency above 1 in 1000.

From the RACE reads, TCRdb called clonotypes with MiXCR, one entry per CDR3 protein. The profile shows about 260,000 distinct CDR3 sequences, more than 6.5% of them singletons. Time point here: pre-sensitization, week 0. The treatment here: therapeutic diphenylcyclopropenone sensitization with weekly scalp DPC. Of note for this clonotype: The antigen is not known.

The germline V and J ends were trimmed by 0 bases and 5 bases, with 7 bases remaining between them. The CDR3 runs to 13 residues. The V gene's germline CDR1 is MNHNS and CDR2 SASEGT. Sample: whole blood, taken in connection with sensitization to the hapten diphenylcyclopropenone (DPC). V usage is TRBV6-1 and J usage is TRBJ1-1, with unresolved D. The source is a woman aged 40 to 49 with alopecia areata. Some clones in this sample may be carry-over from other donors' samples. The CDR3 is CASSEAGETEAFF. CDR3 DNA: TGTGCCAGCAGTGAAGCTGGGGAGACTGAAGCTTTCTTT.